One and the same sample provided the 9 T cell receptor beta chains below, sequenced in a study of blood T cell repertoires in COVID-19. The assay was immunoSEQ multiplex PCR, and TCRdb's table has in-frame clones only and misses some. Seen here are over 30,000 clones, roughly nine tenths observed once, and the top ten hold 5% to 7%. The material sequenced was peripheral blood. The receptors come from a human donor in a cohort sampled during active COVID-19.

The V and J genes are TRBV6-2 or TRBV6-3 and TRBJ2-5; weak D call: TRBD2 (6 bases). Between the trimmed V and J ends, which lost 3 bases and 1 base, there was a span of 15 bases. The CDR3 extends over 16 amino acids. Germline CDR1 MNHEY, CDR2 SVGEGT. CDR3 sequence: CASSYRPGGTQETQYF. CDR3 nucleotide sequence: TGTGCCAGCAGTTATCGGCCCGGGGGAACCCAAGAGACCCAGTACTTC.

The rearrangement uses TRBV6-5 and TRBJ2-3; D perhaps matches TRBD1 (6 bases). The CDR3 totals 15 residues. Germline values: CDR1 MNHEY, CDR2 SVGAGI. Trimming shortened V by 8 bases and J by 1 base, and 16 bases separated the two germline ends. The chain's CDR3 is CASGPTGTGTDTQYF. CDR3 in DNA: TGTGCCAGCGGACCTACAGGGACCGGCACAGATACGCAGTATTTT.

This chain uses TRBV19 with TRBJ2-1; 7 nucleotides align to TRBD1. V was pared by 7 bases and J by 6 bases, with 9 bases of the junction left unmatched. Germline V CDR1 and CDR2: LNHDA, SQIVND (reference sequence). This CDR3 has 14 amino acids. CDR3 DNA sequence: TGTGCCAGTACCCTCACCGACAGGGTCAATGAGCAGTTCTTC. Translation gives CASTLTDRVNEQFF.

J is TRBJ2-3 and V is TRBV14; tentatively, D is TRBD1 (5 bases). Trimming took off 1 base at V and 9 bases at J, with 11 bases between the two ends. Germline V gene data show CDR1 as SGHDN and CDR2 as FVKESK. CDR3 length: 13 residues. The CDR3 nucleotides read TGTGCCAGCAGCCAAGGGCGCAGGGAAACGCAGTATTTT. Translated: CASSQGRRETQYF.

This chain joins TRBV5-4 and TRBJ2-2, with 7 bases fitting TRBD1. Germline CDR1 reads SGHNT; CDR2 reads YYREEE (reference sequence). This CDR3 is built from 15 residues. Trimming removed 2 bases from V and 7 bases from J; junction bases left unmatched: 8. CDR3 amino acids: CASSLSTGLLGELFF. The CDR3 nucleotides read TGTGCCAGCAGCTTATCGACAGGGCTGCTCGGGGAGCTGTTTTTT.

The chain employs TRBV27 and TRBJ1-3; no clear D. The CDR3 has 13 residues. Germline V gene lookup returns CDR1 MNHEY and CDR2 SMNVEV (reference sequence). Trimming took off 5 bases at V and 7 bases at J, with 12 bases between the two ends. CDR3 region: CASSKEGLNTIYF. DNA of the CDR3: TGTGCCAGCAGTAAAGAGGGTCTGAACACCATATATTTT.

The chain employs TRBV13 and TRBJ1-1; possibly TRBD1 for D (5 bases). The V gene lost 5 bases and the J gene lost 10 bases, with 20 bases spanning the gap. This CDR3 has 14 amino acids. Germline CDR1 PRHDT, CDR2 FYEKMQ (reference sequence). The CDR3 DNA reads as TGTGCCAGCAGCCGTGACAGACCTACGGGGGGAGCTTTCTTT. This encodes CASSRDRPTGGAFF.

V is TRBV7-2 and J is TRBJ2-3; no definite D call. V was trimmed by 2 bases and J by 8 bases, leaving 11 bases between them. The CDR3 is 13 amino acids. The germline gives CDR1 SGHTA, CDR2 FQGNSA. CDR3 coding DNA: TGTGCCAGCAGCTTAAAGTCGCCGGGTACGCAGTATTTT. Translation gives CASSLKSPGTQYF.

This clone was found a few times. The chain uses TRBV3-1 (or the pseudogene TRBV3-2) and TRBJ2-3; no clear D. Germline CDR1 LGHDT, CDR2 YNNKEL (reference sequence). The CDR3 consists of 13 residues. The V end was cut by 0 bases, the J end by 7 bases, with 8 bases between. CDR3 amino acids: CASSQDSQYTQYF. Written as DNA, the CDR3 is TGTGCCAGCAGCCAAGATTCGCAGTATACGCAGTATTTT.